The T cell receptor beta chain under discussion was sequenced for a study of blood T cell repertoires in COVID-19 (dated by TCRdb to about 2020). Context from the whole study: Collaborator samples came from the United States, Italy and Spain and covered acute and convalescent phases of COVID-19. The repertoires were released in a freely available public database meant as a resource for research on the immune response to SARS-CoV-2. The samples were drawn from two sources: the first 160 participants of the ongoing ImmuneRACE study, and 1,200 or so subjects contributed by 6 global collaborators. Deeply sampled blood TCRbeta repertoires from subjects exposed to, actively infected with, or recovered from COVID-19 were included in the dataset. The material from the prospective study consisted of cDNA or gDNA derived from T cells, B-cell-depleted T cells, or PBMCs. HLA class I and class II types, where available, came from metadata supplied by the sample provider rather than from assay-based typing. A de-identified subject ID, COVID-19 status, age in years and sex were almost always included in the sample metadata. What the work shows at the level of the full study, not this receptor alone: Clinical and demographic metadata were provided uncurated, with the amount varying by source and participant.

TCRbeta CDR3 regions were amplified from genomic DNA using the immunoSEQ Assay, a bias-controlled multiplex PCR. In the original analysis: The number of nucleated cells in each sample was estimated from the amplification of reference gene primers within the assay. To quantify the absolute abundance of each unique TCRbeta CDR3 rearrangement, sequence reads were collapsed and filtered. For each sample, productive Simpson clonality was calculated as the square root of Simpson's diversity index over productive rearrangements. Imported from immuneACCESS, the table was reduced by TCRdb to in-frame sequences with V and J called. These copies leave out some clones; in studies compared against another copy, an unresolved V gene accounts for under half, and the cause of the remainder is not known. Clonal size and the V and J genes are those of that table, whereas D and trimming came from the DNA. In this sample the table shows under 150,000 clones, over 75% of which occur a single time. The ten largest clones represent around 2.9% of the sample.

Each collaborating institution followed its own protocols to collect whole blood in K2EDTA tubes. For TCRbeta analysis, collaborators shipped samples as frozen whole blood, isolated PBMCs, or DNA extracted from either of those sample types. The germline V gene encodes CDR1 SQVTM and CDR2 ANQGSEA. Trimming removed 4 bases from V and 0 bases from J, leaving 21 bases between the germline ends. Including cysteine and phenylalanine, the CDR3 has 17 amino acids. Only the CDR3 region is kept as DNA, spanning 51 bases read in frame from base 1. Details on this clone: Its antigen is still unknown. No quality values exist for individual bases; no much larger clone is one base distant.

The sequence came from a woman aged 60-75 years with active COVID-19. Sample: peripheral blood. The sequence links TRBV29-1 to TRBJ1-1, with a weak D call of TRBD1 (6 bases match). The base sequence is TGCAGCGTTGCGCCGGGGTTACAGGGACGCATGAACACTGAAGCTTTCTTT. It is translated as CSVAPGLQGRMNTEAFF.